One sample yielded the 24 T cell receptor beta chains listed below, sequenced in a study of T cells in Graves' hyperthyroidism and ophthalmopathy. From RNA transcripts, TCR beta CDR3 regions were amplified. First-round RT-PCR with HTBI primers amplified the TCR CDR3 region. TCRdb ran MiXCR on the multiplex PCR reads and lists one entry per CDR3 protein. The sample lists under 650,000 distinct CDR3 sequences, around 15% occurring once. Sequenced sample: blood. The receptor source for this set is a woman younger than 45 with Graves' hyperthyroidism.

This clonotype was recorded many times. The chain is built from TRBV28 and TRBJ2-7; the D is unclear. V lost 8 bases, J lost 2 bases, and 13 bases lay in between. CDR3 length: 13 residues. Germline V gene data show CDR1 as MDHEN and CDR2 as SYDVKM. The DNA of the CDR3 is TGTGCCAGCGGAACAGACTTCCCCTACGAGCAGTACTTC. Amino acid sequence: CASGTDFPYEQYF.

This sequence joins TRBV4-1 and TRBJ2-5, with TRBD1 identical over 8 bases. V gave up 7 bases and J gave up 5 bases; unmatched junction bases: 15. CDR1 and CDR2 from the germline V gene are MGHRA and YSYEKL. This CDR3 region has 16 residues. Written as DNA, the CDR3 is TGCGCCAGCACGACTGTACAGGGGACAGGTCGGGAGACCCAGTACTTC. Amino acid sequence: CASTTVQGTGRETQYF.

The rearrangement links TRBV12-3 or TRBV12-4 to TRBJ1-1, with D possibly TRBD1 on 6 matching bases. There are 14 residues in the CDR3. The V and J ends lost 4 bases and 6 bases respectively, with 15 bases between them. CDR3 nucleotide sequence: TGTGCCAGCAGTTCCCGGAGGGGGGATTCTGAAGCTTTCTTT. Translated: CASSSRRGDSEAFF.

This clonotype has ten or more counts. The chain recombines TRBV11-3 with TRBJ2-1, with TRBD2 as a possible D gene (6 bases). The CDR3 totals 15 residues. The germline V gene has CDR1 SGHNT and CDR2 YENEEA. V was pared by 5 bases and J by 4 bases, with 15 bases between. The CDR3 nucleotides read TGTGCCAGCAGCCTGGAGGGATGGGGTTACAATGAGCAGTTCTTC. Its translation: CASSLEGWGYNEQFF.

A few counts support this clonotype. V gene TRBV5-1 combines with J gene TRBJ1-3, with 9 bases lining up with TRBD1. After removal of 5 bases from V and 3 bases from J, the junction contained 9 bases not matched to a gene. The germline gives CDR1 SGHRS, CDR2 YFSETQ. This CDR3 comprises 16 residues. The CDR3 loop reads CASSQNRGPFGNTIYF. DNA for the CDR3: TGCGCCAGCAGTCAGAACAGGGGGCCGTTTGGAAACACCATATATTTT.

V is TRBV9 and J is TRBJ2-1; possibly TRBD2 for D (6 bases). The germline V gene encodes CDR1 SGDLS and CDR2 YYNGEE. With 3 bases removed from V and 7 bases from J, the gap between germline ends came to 14 bases. CDR3 length equals 14 residues. CDR3 DNA: TGTGCCAGCAGCGATCGGACTACTTCTAATGAGCAGTTCTTC. As protein: CASSDRTTSNEQFF.

This clonotype was detected only a few times. The rearrangement uses TRBV9 and TRBJ1-1; TRBD1 aligns across 8 bases. Germline V CDR1 and CDR2: SGDLS, YYNGEE. Trimming took 3 bases from V and 13 from J; bases not matched to a gene: 17. This CDR3 spans 15 amino acids. CDR3 coding DNA: TGTGCCAGCAGCGAACCGGGACAGGAGCACGTTAAGCTTTTCTTT. Its translation: CASSEPGQEHVKLFF.

This clonotype was seen ten or more times. The CDR3 bases are TGTGCCAGCTCACCACTCCATGAGAACACTGAAGCTTTCTTT. As protein: CASSPLHENTEAFF. J is TRBJ1-1 and V is TRBV18; D unclear. Per the germline V gene, CDR1 is KGHSH and CDR2 is LQKENI. The CDR3 is made up of 14 amino acids. V dropped 1 base and J dropped 1 base, with 7 bases sitting between them.

This chain uses TRBV28 with TRBJ2-2; 16 positions match TRBD2. V lost 5 bases to trimming and J lost 2 bases; unmatched junction nucleotides: 11. Germline V gene data show CDR1 as MDHEN and CDR2 as SYDVKM. This CDR3 contains 20 residues. The CDR3 spells CASSPLGGTSGRVNTGELFF. In DNA, the CDR3 is TGTGCCAGCAGTCCCCTAGGGGGGACTAGCGGGAGGGTTAACACCGGGGAGCTGTTTTTT.

For this clonotype: A read error is likely, as this CDR3 ends without the conserved phenylalanine or tryptophan. The chain has TRBV5-1 and TRBJ1-2; 9 nucleotides line up with TRBD1. CDR3 length: 14 residues. J was trimmed by 2 bases and V by 5 bases; bases with no gene match: 4. From germline, CDR1 is SGHRS and CDR2 YFSETQ. CDR3 protein: CASSPTGGNYGYTL. The CDR3 coding sequence is TGCGCCAGCAGTCCGACAGGGGGGAACTATGGCTACACCCTC.

The genes are TRBV28 and TRBJ2-3; TRBD2 matches at 8 bases. V shed 7 bases and J 4 bases; nucleotides not matched to a gene: 7. CDR3 size: 14 residues. Germline CDR1 MDHEN, CDR2 SYDVKM. Here the CDR3 DNA reads TGTGCCAGCATACCAAGCGGGAGTCCAGATACGCAGTATTTT. Protein product: CASIPSGSPDTQYF.

The sample holds many counts of this clonotype. The chain uses TRBV20-1 and TRBJ2-3; no clear D. The CDR3 is made up of 14 amino acids. V was cut by 1 base and J by 2 bases, with 10 bases left in between. In germline, CDR1 is DFQATT, CDR2 SNEGSKA (reference sequence). CDR3 protein: CSARAPRYTDTQYF. CDR3 bases: TGCAGTGCTAGAGCGCCGCGATACACAGATACGCAGTATTTT.

Worth noting for this clonotype: At one end, the junction sequence differs from germline, possibly due to a read error. This chain uses TRBV19 with TRBJ2-1; a possible D gene is TRBD2 (6 bases). This CDR3 spans 11 amino acids. Germline V lookup: CDR1 LNHDA, CDR2 SQIVND (reference sequence). This CDR3 reads CGSSGGLEQFF. CDR3 coding DNA: TGTGGCAGTAGCGGCGGGCTTGAGCAGTTCTTC.

This clonotype was observed many times. The CDR3 nucleotides are TGTGCCAGCGGGATGCGGAACACTGAAGCTTTCTTT. This translates into CASGMRNTEAFF. This sequence joins TRBV2 and TRBJ1-1; D uncertain. Deletions cut 8 bases from V and 1 base from J, with 8 bases between. The CDR3 extends over 12 amino acids. Germline V lookup: CDR1 SNHLY, CDR2 FYNNEI.

This clonotype was detected a few times. CDR3: CASSQTGLATNNEQFF. DNA for the CDR3: TGCGCCAGCAGCCAAACTGGACTAGCGACCAACAATGAGCAGTTCTTC. The chain joins TRBV4-3 to TRBJ2-1, with 9 bases identical to TRBD2. With 2 bases clipped from V and 5 bases from J, the junction kept 7 bases outside the gene matches. Germline CDR1 and CDR2: LGHNA and YSLEER. CDR3 length equals 16 residues.

Ten or more counts support this clonotype. The chain links TRBV19 to TRBJ2-7; no reliable D call. CDR3 size: 16 residues. CDR1 is LNHDA and CDR2 is SQIVND in the germline V gene (reference sequence). The ends were cut back, 7 bases at V and 0 bases at J, with 19 bases in the middle. The chain's CDR3 is CASILYSQDLSYEQYF. Written as DNA, the CDR3 is TGTGCCAGTATCCTCTATTCCCAGGACCTCTCCTACGAGCAGTACTTC.

The chain recombines TRBV20-1 with TRBJ2-7; TRBD1 is a possible D gene (6 bases). Germline lookup yields CDR1 DFQATT and CDR2 SNEGSKA (reference sequence). There are 15 residues in the CDR3. Between the trimmed V and J ends, which lost 0 bases and 4 bases, there was a span of 16 bases. The CDR3 sequence is CSARDINRGGYEQYF. The CDR3, as DNA: TGCAGTGCTAGAGATATCAACCGAGGGGGATACGAGCAGTACTTC.

This clonotype was detected many times. The gene calls are TRBV7-2 and TRBJ2-1; D possibly corresponds to TRBD1 (5 bases). The germline CDR1 and CDR2 sequences are SGHTA and FQGNSA. The CDR3 contains 14 residues. Trimming cost V 5 bases and J 7 bases, with 15 bases left between them. Here the CDR3 reads CASSILTTDNEQFF. CDR3 nucleotide sequence: TGTGCCAGCAGCATACTAACGACAGATAATGAGCAGTTCTTC.

This chain joins TRBV19 and TRBJ2-5, with a weak D call TRBD2 (5 bases). CDR1 is LNHDA, CDR2 SQIVND, per germline (reference sequence). CDR3 length: 15 amino acids. Trimming shortened V by 1 base and J by 4 bases, and 13 bases separated the two germline ends. The CDR3: CASSIGGGPIETQYF. CDR3 nucleotides: TGTGCCAGTAGTATAGGAGGCGGGCCCATAGAGACCCAGTACTTC. Filled out from reference TRBV19 and TRBJ2-5, the complete variable domain reads DGGITQSPKYLFRKEGQNVTLSCEQNLNHDAMYWYRQDPGQGLRLIYYSQIVNDFQKGDIAEGYSVSREKKESFPLTVTSAQKNPTAFYLCASSIGGGPIETQYFGPGTRLLVL.

The sample holds a few counts of this clonotype. This chain uses TRBV2 with TRBJ1-6; D gene unclear. The CDR3 length is 14 residues. With 1 base removed from V and 6 bases from J, the gap between germline ends came to 7 bases. From germline, CDR1 is SNHLY and CDR2 FYNNEI. This CDR3 is CASSEDSANSPLHF. The DNA for the CDR3 is TGTGCCAGCAGTGAAGACAGCGCTAATTCACCCCTCCACTTT.

This clonotype was recorded a few times. V and J are TRBV19 and TRBJ1-1; TRBD1 is a possible D gene (5 bases). V shed 3 bases and J shed 3 bases, with 11 bases lying between them. The CDR3 consists of 14 residues. Germline lookup yields CDR1 LNHDA and CDR2 SQIVND (reference sequence). CDR3 loop: CASSIREADTEAFF. CDR3 nucleotide sequence: TGTGCCAGTAGTATCAGGGAAGCCGACACTGAAGCTTTCTTT.

At least ten counts were recorded for this clonotype. Relative to the germline gene, one junction end is altered; a read error may explain this. This chain uses TRBV3-1 with TRBJ2-7; perhaps TRBD1 as D (5 bases). Germline CDR1 and CDR2: LGHDT and YNNKEL (reference sequence). CDR3 length equals 12 residues. Here the CDR3 DNA reads TGTGCCAGCAGTCAAGCAGGGTACGAGCAGTACTTC. Its protein product is CASSQAGYEQYF.

This chain uses TRBV7-2 with TRBJ2-4; the D is unclear. Germline values: CDR1 SGHTA, CDR2 FQGNSA. The CDR3 totals 15 residues. Trimming stripped 1 base from V and 3 bases from J, with 10 bases between. CDR3: CASSLGVGNKNIQYF. The CDR3 DNA reads TGTGCCAGCAGCTTAGGGGTCGGAAACAAAAACATTCAGTACTTC.

The chain has TRBV30 and TRBJ1-2; the match to TRBD1 covers 8 bases. Germline CDR1 reads GTSNPN; CDR2 reads SVGIG (reference sequence). The CDR3 sequence is 14 residues long. The V segment lost 5 bases and the J segment 8 bases; nucleotides outside the gene matches: 13. The CDR3 here is CAWGRTGMMGGYTF. The CDR3 DNA follows: TGTGCCTGGGGCCGGACAGGGATGATGGGCGGCTACACCTTC.